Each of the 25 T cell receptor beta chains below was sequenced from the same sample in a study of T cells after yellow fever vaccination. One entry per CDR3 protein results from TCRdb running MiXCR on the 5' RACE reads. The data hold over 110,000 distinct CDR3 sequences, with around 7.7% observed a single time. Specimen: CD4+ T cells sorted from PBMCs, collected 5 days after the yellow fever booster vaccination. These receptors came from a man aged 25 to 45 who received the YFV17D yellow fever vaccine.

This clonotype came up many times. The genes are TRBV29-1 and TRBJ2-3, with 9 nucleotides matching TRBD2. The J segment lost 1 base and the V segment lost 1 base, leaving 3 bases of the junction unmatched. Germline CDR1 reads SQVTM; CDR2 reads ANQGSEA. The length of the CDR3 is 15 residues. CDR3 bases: TGCAGCGTTGAAGCACGGACTAGCGGCACAGATACGCAGTATTTT. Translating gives CSVEARTSGTDTQYF.

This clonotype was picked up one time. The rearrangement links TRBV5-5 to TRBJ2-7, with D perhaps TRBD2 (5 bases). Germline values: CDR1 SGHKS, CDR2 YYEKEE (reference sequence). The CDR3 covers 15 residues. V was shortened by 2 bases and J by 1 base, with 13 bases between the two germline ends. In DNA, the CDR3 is TGTGCCAGCAGCTTCTCAGTTACTAGGTCCTACGAGCAGTACTTC. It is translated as CASSFSVTRSYEQYF.

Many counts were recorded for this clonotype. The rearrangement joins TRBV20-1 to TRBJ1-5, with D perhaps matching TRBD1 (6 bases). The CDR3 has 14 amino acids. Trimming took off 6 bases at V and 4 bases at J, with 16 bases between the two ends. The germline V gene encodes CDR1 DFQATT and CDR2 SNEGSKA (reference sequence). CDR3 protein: CSAPRTGANQPQHF. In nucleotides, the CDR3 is TGCAGTGCCCCCCGGACGGGGGCTAATCAGCCCCAGCATTTT.

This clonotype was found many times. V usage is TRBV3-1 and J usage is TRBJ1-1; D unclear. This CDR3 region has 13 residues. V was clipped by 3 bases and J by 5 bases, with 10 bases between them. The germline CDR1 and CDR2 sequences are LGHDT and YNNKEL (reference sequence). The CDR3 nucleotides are TGTGCCAGCAGCCAGACGACGAGAACTGAAGCTTTCTTT. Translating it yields CASSQTTRTEAFF.

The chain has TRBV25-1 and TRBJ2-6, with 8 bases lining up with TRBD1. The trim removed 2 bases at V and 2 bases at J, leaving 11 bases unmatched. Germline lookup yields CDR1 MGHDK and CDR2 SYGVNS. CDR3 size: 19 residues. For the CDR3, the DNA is TGTGCCAGCAGTGAACCTTTGGGGACAGGAGGACCTGGGGCCAACGTCCTGACTTTC. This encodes CASSEPLGTGGPGANVLTF.

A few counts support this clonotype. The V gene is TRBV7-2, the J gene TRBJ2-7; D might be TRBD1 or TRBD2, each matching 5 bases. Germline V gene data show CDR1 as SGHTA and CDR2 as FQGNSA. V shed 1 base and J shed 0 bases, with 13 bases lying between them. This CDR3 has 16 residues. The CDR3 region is CASSLETGTGSYEQYF. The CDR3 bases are TGTGCCAGCAGCTTAGAAACCGGGACGGGCTCCTACGAGCAGTACTTC.

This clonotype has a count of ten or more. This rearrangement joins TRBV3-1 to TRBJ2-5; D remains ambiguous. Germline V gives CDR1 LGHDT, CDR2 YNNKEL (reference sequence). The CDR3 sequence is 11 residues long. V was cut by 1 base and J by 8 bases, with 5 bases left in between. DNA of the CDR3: TGTGCCAGCAGCCAAGGCGGCACCCAGTACTTC. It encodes CASSQGGTQYF.

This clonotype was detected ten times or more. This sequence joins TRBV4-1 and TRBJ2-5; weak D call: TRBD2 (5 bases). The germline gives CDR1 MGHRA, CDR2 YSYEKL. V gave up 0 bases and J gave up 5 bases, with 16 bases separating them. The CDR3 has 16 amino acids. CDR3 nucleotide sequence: TGCGCCAGCAGCCAAGAGACACAGCGGAGTAGGGAGACCCAGTACTTC. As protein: CASSQETQRSRETQYF.

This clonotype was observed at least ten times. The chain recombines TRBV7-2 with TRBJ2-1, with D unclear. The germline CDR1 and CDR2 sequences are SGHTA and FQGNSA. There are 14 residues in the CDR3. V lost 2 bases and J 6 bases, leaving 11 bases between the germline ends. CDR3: CASSLTPRTNEQFF. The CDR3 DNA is TGTGCCAGCAGCTTAACCCCTAGGACCAATGAGCAGTTCTTC.

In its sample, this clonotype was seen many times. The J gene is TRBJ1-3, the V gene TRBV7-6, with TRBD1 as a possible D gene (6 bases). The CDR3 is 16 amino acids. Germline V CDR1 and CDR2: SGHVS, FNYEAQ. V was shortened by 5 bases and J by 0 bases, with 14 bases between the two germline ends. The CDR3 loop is CASSPGGLSSGNTIYF. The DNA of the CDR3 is TGTGCCAGCAGCCCCGGGGGGCTGTCCTCTGGAAACACCATATATTTT.

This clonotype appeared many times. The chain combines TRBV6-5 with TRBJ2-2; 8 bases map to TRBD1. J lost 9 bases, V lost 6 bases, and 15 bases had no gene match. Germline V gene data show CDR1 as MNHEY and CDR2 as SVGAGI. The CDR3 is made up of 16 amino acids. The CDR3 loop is CASSPPRRTGTRELFF. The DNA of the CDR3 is TGTGCCAGCAGCCCACCTCGCCGGACAGGGACACGGGAGCTGTTTTTT.

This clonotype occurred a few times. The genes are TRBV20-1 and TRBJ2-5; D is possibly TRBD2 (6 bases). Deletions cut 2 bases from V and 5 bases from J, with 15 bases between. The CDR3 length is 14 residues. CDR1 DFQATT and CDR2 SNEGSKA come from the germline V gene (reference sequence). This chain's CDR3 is CSARPPIGSETQYF. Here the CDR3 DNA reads TGCAGTGCTAGACCCCCAATCGGGAGTGAGACCCAGTACTTC.

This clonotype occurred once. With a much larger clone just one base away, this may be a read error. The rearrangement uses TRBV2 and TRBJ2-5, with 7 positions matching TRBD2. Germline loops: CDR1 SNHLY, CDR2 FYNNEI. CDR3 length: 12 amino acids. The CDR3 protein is CAGRREQETQYF. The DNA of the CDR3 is TGTGCCGGCAGGCGGGAGCAGGAGACCCAGTACTTC.

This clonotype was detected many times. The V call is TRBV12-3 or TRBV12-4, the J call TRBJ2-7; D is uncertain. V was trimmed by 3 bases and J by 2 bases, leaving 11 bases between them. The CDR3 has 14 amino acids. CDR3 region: CASSLAPGPYEQYF. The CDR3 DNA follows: TGTGCCAGCAGTTTGGCCCCAGGACCCTACGAGCAGTACTTC.

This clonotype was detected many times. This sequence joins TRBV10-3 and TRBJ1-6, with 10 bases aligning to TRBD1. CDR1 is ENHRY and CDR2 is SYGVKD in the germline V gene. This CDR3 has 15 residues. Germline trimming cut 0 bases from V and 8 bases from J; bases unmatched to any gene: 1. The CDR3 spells CAISESGQGDSPLHF. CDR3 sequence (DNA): TGTGCCATCAGTGAGTCCGGACAGGGGGATTCACCCCTCCACTTT.

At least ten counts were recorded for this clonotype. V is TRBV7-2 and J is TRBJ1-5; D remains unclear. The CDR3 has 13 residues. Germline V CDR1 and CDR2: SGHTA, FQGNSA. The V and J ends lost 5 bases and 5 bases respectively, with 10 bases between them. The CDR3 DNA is TGTGCCAGCAGCCGCCGGTTAGATCAGCCCCAGCATTTT. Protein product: CASSRRLDQPQHF.

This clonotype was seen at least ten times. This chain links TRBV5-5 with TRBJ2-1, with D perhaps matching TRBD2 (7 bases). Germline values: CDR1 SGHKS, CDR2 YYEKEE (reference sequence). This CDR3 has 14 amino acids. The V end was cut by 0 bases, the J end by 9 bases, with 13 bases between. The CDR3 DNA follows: TGTGCCAGCAGCTTGGTTGGGGGGGCAGGTGAGCAGTTCTTC. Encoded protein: CASSLVGGAGEQFF. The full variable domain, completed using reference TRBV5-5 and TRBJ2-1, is DAGVTQSPTHLIKTRGQQVTLRCSPISGHKSVSWYQQVLGQGPQFIFQYYEKEERGRGNFPDRFSARQFPNYSSELNVNALLLGDSALYLCASSLVGGAGEQFFGPGTRLTVL.

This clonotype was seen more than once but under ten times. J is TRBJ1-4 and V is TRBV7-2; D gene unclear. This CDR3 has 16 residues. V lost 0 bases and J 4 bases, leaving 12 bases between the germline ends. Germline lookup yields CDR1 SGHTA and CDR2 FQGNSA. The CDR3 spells CASSLARQRFNEKLFF. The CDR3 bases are TGTGCCAGCAGCTTAGCACGGCAGAGATTTAATGAAAAACTGTTTTTT.

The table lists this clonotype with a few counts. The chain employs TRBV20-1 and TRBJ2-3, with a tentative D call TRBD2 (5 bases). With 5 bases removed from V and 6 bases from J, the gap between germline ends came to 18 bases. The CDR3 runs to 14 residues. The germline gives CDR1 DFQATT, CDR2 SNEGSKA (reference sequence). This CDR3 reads CSAPRVAIRDTQYF. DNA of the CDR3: TGCAGTGCTCCGCGGGTGGCGATTCGGGATACGCAGTATTTT.

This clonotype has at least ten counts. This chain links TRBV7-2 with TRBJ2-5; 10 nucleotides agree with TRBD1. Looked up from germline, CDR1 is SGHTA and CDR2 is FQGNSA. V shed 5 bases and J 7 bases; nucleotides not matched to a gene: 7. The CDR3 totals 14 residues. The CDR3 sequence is CASSLGQGSATQYF. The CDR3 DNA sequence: TGTGCCAGCAGCCTGGGACAGGGGTCCGCGACCCAGTACTTC.

The CDR3 region has the DNA TGTGCCAGCTCACCACCGATTGGGCAGAACACCGGGGAGCTGTTTTTT. Encoded protein: CASSPPIGQNTGELFF. The V call is TRBV18, the J call TRBJ2-2, with D unclear. The length of the CDR3 is 16 residues. Germline V gene data show CDR1 as KGHSH and CDR2 as LQKENI. V lost 0 bases to trimming and J lost 1 base, with 9 bases between them. The complete variable domain, with remaining parts taken from reference TRBV18 and TRBJ2-2, reads NAGVMQNPRHLVRRRGQEARLRCSPMKGHSHVYWYRQLPEEGLKFMVYLQKENIIDESGMPKERFSAEFPKEGPSILRIQQVVRGDSAAYFCASSPPIGQNTGELFFGEGSRLTVL.

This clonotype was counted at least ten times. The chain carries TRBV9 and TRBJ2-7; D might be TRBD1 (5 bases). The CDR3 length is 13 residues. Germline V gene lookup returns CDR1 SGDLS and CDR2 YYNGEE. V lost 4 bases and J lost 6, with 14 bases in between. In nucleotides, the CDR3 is TGTGCCAGCAGCCCGGCAGGGTTTTCCGAGCAGTACTTC. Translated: CASSPAGFSEQYF.

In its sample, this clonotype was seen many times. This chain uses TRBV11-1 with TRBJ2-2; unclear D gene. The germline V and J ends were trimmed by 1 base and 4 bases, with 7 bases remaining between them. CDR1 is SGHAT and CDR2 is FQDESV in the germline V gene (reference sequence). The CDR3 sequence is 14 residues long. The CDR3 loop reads CASSLGSGTGELFF. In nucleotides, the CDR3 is TGTGCCAGCAGCTTAGGAAGTGGCACCGGGGAGCTGTTTTTT.

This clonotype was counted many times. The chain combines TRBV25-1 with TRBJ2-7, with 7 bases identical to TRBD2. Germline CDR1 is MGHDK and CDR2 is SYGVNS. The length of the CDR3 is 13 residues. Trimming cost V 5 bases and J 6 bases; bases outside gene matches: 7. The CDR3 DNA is TGTGCCAGCAGTCTTTCGGGAGGTGGCGAGCAGTACTTC. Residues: CASSLSGGGEQYF.

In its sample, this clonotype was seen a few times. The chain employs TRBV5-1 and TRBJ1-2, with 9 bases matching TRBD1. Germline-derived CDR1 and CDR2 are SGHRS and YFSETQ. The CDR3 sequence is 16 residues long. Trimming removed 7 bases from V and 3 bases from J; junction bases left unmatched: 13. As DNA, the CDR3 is TGCGCCAGCGCAGGGAAGGGACAGGGCGGTTACTATGGCTACACCTTC. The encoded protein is CASAGKGQGGYYGYTF.